This T cell receptor (beta chain) was documented in a study of blood T cell repertoires in COVID-19. The wider study: Donors in the United States, Italy and Spain gave samples during acute or convalescent COVID-19. From T cells, B-cell-depleted T cells, or PBMCs came the material, which was cDNA or gDNA.

Under the authors' procedure: By means of reference gene primer amplification, nucleated cell counts were estimated. Clones were read by immunoSEQ multiplex PCR, and TCRdb kept only the in-frame ones, dropping some. V and J calls and clone size are given by that table; D and trimming were obtained from the DNA. The sample has a few hundred thousand clones; around 90% are singletons. The CDR3 has 15 amino acids. The V and J ends lost 1 base and 1 base respectively, with 11 bases between them. Germline CDR1 LGHNA, CDR2 YNFKEQ. Living in 24 US areas, the participants were between 18 and 89 years of age. The chain employs TRBV4-2 and TRBJ2-7; TRBD2 might be the D (5 bases). The TCR was taken from a man aged 25 to 40 who had recovered from COVID-19. The sample comprised PBMCs or T cells enriched from blood (not recorded which). CDR3 coding DNA: TGTGCCAGCAGCCAAGCCTACGGACTTTCCTACGAGCAGTACTTC. Translating gives CASSQAYGLSYEQYF.